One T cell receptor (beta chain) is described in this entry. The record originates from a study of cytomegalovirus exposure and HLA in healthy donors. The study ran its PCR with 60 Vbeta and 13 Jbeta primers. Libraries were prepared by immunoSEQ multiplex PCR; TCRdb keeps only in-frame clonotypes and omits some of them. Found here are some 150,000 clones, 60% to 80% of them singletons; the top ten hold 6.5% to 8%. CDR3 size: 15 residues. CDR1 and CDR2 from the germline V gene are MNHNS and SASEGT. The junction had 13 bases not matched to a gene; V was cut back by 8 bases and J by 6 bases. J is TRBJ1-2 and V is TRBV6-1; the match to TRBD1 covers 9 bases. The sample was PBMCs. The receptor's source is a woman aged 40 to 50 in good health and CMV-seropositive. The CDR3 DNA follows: TGTGCCAGCGGGTATACCGGGACAGGGTTTGATGGCTACACCTTC. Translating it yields CASGYTGTGFDGYTF.